Below are 27 T cell receptor beta chains sequenced from a single sample in a study of breast tumors, draining lymph nodes, adjacent tissues. TCRdb used MiXCR to reprocess the multiplex PCR reads, holding one entry per CDR3 protein. The sample yields some 150,000 distinct CDR3 sequences, 20% to 25% seen once. Samples came from axillary lymph nodes draining the breast cancer. Sequencing was done on a sample of axillary lymph node tissue. These receptors were taken from a female donor with breast cancer. Some clones in this sample may be carry-over from other donors' samples.

The sample holds many counts of this clonotype. The genes are TRBV12-3 or TRBV12-4 and TRBJ1-2; 7 nucleotides agree with TRBD1. Germline trimming cut 3 bases from V and 6 bases from J; bases unmatched to any gene: 7. This CDR3 has 14 amino acids. The chain's CDR3 is CASSFQGGGDGYTF. As DNA, the CDR3 is TGTGCCAGCAGTTTCCAGGGGGGGGGAGATGGCTACACCTTC.

At least ten counts were recorded for this clonotype. The rearrangement uses TRBV7-2 and TRBJ2-7; D is possibly TRBD2 (6 bases). CDR1 is SGHTA and CDR2 is FQGNSA in the germline V gene. V lost 1 base, J lost 4 bases, and 14 bases lay in between. The CDR3 is 15 amino acids. The CDR3 nucleotides are TGTGCCAGCAGCTTAGTTCCGGGACTGCTTTACGAGCAGTACTTC. This codes for CASSLVPGLLYEQYF.

Concerning this clonotype itself: A clone one base away is much larger, so this may be a read error. The rearrangement joins TRBV20-1 to TRBJ2-5; D perhaps matches TRBD2 (5 bases). CDR1 is DFQATT, CDR2 SNEGSKA, per germline (reference sequence). The CDR3 is 11 residues long. This chain's CDR3 is CNAQIGGTQYF. Here the CDR3 DNA reads TGCAATGCCCAGATAGGAGGGACCCAGTACTTC.

A note on this clonotype: A much larger clone is a single base away; this may be a read error. This chain joins TRBV5-1 and TRBJ2-5; 8 nucleotides agree with TRBD1. Germline CDR1 SGHRS, CDR2 YFSETQ. The CDR3 has 14 amino acids. The CDR3 region is CASSSRQGTETLYF. In DNA form, the CDR3 reads TGCGCCAGCAGCTCCAGACAGGGGACAGAGACCCTGTACTTC.

This clonotype was counted between two and nine times. V usage is TRBV6-2 or TRBV6-3 and J usage is TRBJ2-1, with D tentatively TRBD1 (5 bases). CDR1 is MNHEY and CDR2 is SVGEGT in the germline V gene. V was trimmed by 7 bases and J by 3 bases, leaving 22 bases between them. The CDR3 extends over 17 amino acids. This CDR3 reads CASTGVRTPRGYNEQFF. The CDR3 nucleotides are TGTGCCAGCACTGGGGTGCGGACCCCTAGGGGCTACAATGAGCAGTTCTTC.

The rearrangement links TRBV4-1 to TRBJ2-7; D gene ambiguous. V dropped 0 bases and J dropped 8 bases, with 17 bases sitting between them. The CDR3 is 15 residues long. Per the germline V gene, CDR1 is MGHRA and CDR2 is YSYEKL. The DNA for the CDR3 is TGCGCCAGCAGCCAAGAGCCGTCAGGAACTTACAAGCAGTACTTC. Translation: CASSQEPSGTYKQYF.

This clonotype was seen many times. The chain uses TRBV5-1 and TRBJ2-2; either TRBD1 or TRBD2 may fit D (6 bases each). The CDR3 has 16 residues. Between the trimmed V and J ends, which lost 2 bases and 5 bases, there was a span of 16 bases. In germline, CDR1 is SGHRS, CDR2 YFSETQ. This chain's CDR3 is CASSLGGSTGTGELFF. Written as DNA, the CDR3 is TGCGCCAGCAGCTTAGGGGGGTCCACGGGGACCGGGGAGCTGTTTTTT.

With regard to this clonotype: A read error is possible here, since a much larger clone lies one base away. V is TRBV4-2 and J is TRBJ2-5; 13 bases map to TRBD2. This CDR3 has 19 residues. Germline V gene sequence: CDR1 LGHNA, CDR2 YNFKEQ. For the CDR3, the DNA is TGTGCCAGCAGCCGGAGCAGTGAAGGACTAGCGGGAGTCCTTGAGACCCGGTACTTC. Translated, it gives CASSRSSEGLAGVLETRYF.

As to this clonotype: This may be a read error: a much more frequent sequence differs by one nucleotide. This chain connects TRBV6-5 to TRBJ2-1; D is undetermined. Looked up from germline, CDR1 is MNHEY and CDR2 is SVGAGI. The CDR3 loop spans 13 amino acids. The chain's CDR3 is CASSYSTSSERFF. The CDR3 region has the DNA TGTGCCAGCAGTTACTCGACCAGCTCTGAGCGGTTCTTC.

The sample holds many counts of this clonotype. The chain has TRBV5-1 and TRBJ1-6; D is unresolved. The germline gives CDR1 SGHRS, CDR2 YFSETQ. CDR3 length: 15 residues. Trimming stripped 0 bases from V and 6 bases from J, with 10 bases between. In DNA, the CDR3 is TGCGCCAGCAGCTTGGGAACATCCCCTAATTCACCCCTCCACTTT. Its translation is CASSLGTSPNSPLHF.

As regards this clonotype: A read error is possible here, since a much larger clone lies one base away. The V call is TRBV30, the J call TRBJ2-1; 14 positions agree with TRBD2. There are 17 residues in the CDR3. Germline V CDR1 and CDR2: GTSNPN, SVGIG (reference sequence). This chain's CDR3 is CAWGGRLAGGPWVEQSF. CDR3 nucleotides: TGTGCCTGGGGGGGTAGACTAGCGGGAGGGCCTTGGGTTGAGCAGTCCTTC.

Concerning this clonotype: This may be a read error: a much more frequent sequence differs by one nucleotide. V usage is TRBV5-6 and J usage is TRBJ2-7, with a weak D call TRBD1 (6 bases). The germline V gene has CDR1 SGHDT and CDR2 YYEEEE. The CDR3 extends over 14 amino acids. CDR3 in DNA: TGTGCCAGCAGCCTGGGGGCCACATCATACGGGCAGTACTTC. Translating it yields CASSLGATSYGQYF.

As to this clonotype: A read error may explain this, as a much larger clone is one base away. The rearrangement links TRBV7-2 to TRBJ2-7; 10 positions match TRBD1. The CDR3 is made up of 15 amino acids. Germline loops: CDR1 SGHTA, CDR2 FQGNSA. The CDR3 region is CAGSFQTGGFNEQYF. CDR3 DNA: TGTGCCGGCAGCTTTCAGACAGGGGGCTTCAACGAGCAGTACTTC.

Concerning this clonotype itself: The junction departs from the called germline gene at one end, perhaps through a read error. This chain uses TRBV24-1 with TRBJ2-5; D not resolved. The CDR3 is made up of 16 amino acids. Looked up from germline, CDR1 is KGHDR and CDR2 is SFDVKD. CDR3 sequence reads: CAPSDPGTGIGETQYF. For the CDR3, the DNA is TGTGCCCCCAGTGATCCGGGCACCGGAATAGGAGAGACCCAGTACTTC.

This sequence joins TRBV29-1 and TRBJ2-5; 7 nucleotides line up with TRBD1. With the DNA end fitting TRBJ2-7 better, the J assignment may be wrong. CDR1 is SQVTM and CDR2 is ANQGSEA in the germline V gene. The CDR3 sequence is 15 residues long. This CDR3 reads CSVEGQGAAPYEQYF. The CDR3 coding sequence is TGCAGCGTTGAAGGACAGGGAGCCGCCCCCTACGAGCAGTACTTC.

As concerns this clonotype: This may stem from a read error, because a much larger clone lies one nucleotide away. The J gene is TRBJ2-1, the V gene TRBV12-3 or TRBV12-4, with D perhaps TRBD1 (5 bases). The length of the CDR3 is 13 residues. The CDR3 DNA reads TGTGCCAGCACCTTGGGGCCGAACAATGAGCGGTTCTTC. It translates to CASTLGPNNERFF.

Worth noting for this clonotype: The conserved closing phenylalanine or tryptophan is absent in this CDR3, likely reflecting a read error. The rearrangement links TRBV11-3 to TRBJ2-7; weak D call: TRBD2 (6 bases). Germline assignment: CDR1 SGHNT and CDR2 YENEEA. The length of the CDR3 is 14 residues. Deletions cut 1 base from V and 1 base from J, with 8 bases between. Here the CDR3 DNA reads TGTGCCAGCAGCTTAGGGAGGGGATCCTACGAGCAGTACCTC. Translating it yields CASSLGRGSYEQYL.

Turning to this clonotype: A much larger clone lies a single base off, so this may be a read error. V and J are TRBV12-3 or TRBV12-4 and TRBJ2-2, with 8 bases fitting TRBD2. V was pared by 8 bases and J by 6 bases, with 11 bases of the junction left unmatched. This CDR3 spans 15 amino acids. This CDR3 is CASGRKREWAGELFF. The CDR3 nucleotides read TGTGCCAGCGGTCGTAAGCGGGAGTGGGCCGGGGAGCTGTTTTTT.

Ten or more counts support this clonotype. The chain employs TRBV20-1 and TRBJ2-3; no definite D call. CDR1 is DFQATT and CDR2 is SNEGSKA in the germline V gene (reference sequence). V lost 4 bases to trimming and J lost 3 bases, with 11 bases between them. The CDR3 contains 13 residues. The CDR3 DNA reads TGCAGTGCTACTCTTTTTCAAACAGATACGCAGTATTTT. Its protein product is CSATLFQTDTQYF.

In this sample, this clonotype turned up many times. The chain combines TRBV27 with TRBJ2-7; the match to TRBD2 covers 7 bases. CDR1 is MNHEY, CDR2 SMNVEV, per germline (reference sequence). The CDR3 runs 15 residues. V was clipped by 8 bases and J by 4 bases; unmatched bases: 14. The CDR3 here is CASRSLGGGQYEQYF. CDR3 bases: TGTGCCAGCCGCTCCCTGGGGGGAGGGCAATACGAGCAGTACTTC.

Regarding this clonotype: This may be a read error: a much more frequent sequence differs by one nucleotide. The DNA for the CDR3 is TGCAGTGCTAGAGCGCCTCCGGGACAGGGTTACGAGCAGTACTTC. Its protein product is CSARAPPGQGYEQYF. This chain links TRBV20-1 with TRBJ2-7; TRBD1 matches 9 bases. CDR3 length: 15 amino acids. Germline values: CDR1 DFQATT, CDR2 SNEGSKA (reference sequence). V trimming: 1 base; J trimming: 4 bases; junction bases outside the gene matches: 8.

This clonotype was counted at least ten times. The chain employs TRBV14 and TRBJ2-3; tentatively, D is TRBD1 or TRBD2 (5 bases each). Germline V CDR1 and CDR2: SGHDN, FVKESK. The CDR3 is 14 residues long. V was trimmed by 4 bases and J by 7 bases, leaving 15 bases between them. CDR3 bases: TGTGCCAGCAGCCCCGGGACCATAAGGAATACGCAGTATTTT. Translating gives CASSPGTIRNTQYF.

In the case of this clonotype: As the CDR3 is not closed by the conserved phenylalanine or tryptophan, this likely results from a read error. It is unclear where the CDR3 begins or ends on the DNA, so no DNA is shown, and the CDR3 is as TCRdb lists it. The chain uses TRBV5-1 and TRBJ2-7. Germline V gives CDR1 SGHRS, CDR2 YFSETQ. The CDR3 is 8 amino acids long, termini counted. This CDR3 reads CASSLEVG.

This clonotype showed up many times. The chain links TRBV6-2 or TRBV6-3 to TRBJ2-7; possible D gene TRBD2, 6 bases. Looked up from germline, CDR1 is MNHEY and CDR2 is SVGEGT. Trimming pared 8 bases from V and 0 bases from J, leaving 11 bases between. This CDR3 spans 13 amino acids. CDR3 DNA: TGTGCCAGCCGTCAGGGACTCTCCTACGAGCAGTACTTC. Translation: CASRQGLSYEQYF.

This clonotype has at least ten counts. This sequence joins TRBV2 and TRBJ2-7, with 7 nucleotides matching TRBD1. The J segment lost 3 bases and the V segment lost 1 base, leaving 9 bases of the junction unmatched. CDR3 length equals 16 residues. Germline CDR1 and CDR2: SNHLY and FYNNEI. In nucleotides, the CDR3 is TGTGCCAGCAGTGAAGGGGGACAGTTCAAGCGCTACGAGCAGTACTTC. Its protein product is CASSEGGQFKRYEQYF.

This clonotype appeared many times. The V and J genes are TRBV6-2 or TRBV6-3 and TRBJ2-5; 8 bases fit TRBD1. This CDR3 is built from 16 residues. The germline gives CDR1 MNHEY, CDR2 SVGEGT. V gave up 6 bases and J gave up 0 bases; unmatched junction bases: 9. The CDR3 DNA is TGTGCCAGCAGACCCAGGGACAGGCAGTACCAAGAGACCCAGTACTTC. Encoded protein: CASRPRDRQYQETQYF.

Note on this clonotype: A much larger clone is a single base away; this may be a read error. The J gene is TRBJ2-1, the V gene TRBV29-1; TRBD1 or TRBD2 may be the D gene (5 bases each). Germline-derived CDR1 and CDR2 are SQVTM and ANQGSEA. This CDR3 has 13 residues. Trimming shortened V by 7 bases and J by 7 bases, and 17 bases separated the two germline ends. CDR3 nucleotide sequence: TGCAGCGCTAAAGTAAGCTGGGGGAATGAGCAGTTCTTC. Translating gives CSAKVSWGNEQFF.